Listed here is a single TCR beta chain. Antigen unknown. The data were obtained in a study of T cells after yellow fever vaccination. Study at large: SMART-Seq v4 Ultra Low Input handled preparation of low-cell-number fractions. General study points: Boosting was followed by the reappearance of most primary-vaccination clones (less than 98% CD4, 85% to 90% CD8). The secondary response peaked faster, at day 5 versus 15, but was weaker.

V shed 8 bases, J shed 6 bases, and the junction held 5 bases outside the gene matches. This CDR3 is 13 amino acids long. Germline assignment: CDR1 LNHDA and CDR2 SQIVND (reference sequence). Via MiXCR, TCRdb re-called the 5' RACE reads, giving one row per CDR3 protein. The sample yields a few hundred thousand distinct CDR3 sequences, roughly 6.2% seen once. This receptor was identified in a man between 25 and 39 years old who received the YFV17D yellow fever vaccine. The chain employs TRBV19 and TRBJ2-1; 9 positions agree with TRBD2. The specimen comprised PBMCs, sampled 5 days after the yellow fever booster vaccination. The CDR3: CASRLAASNEQFF. CDR3 sequence (DNA): TGTGCCAGTCGACTAGCGGCGAGCAATGAGCAGTTCTTC.